These 5 T cell receptor beta chains originate from one sample sequenced in a study of control samples from healthy donors and cancer patients. The assay was immunoSEQ multiplex PCR, and TCRdb's table has in-frame clones only and misses some. Counted here are 100,000 to 150,000 clones, 80% to 95% occurring once; the ten biggest clones make up around 6%. Source material: blood. The origin of the receptors is a man aged 18 to 29 in good health.

The J gene is TRBJ2-5, the V gene TRBV7-7; 9 nucleotides agree with TRBD1. This CDR3 contains 15 residues. Looked up from germline, CDR1 is SSHAT and CDR2 is FNYEAQ (reference sequence). The V and J ends lost 3 bases and 5 bases, in that order; junction bases with no gene match: 7. The CDR3 region is CASSFGTGKGETQYF. The CDR3 nucleotides are TGTGCCAGCAGCTTCGGGACAGGGAAGGGTGAGACCCAGTACTTC.

This chain joins TRBV3-1 (or the pseudogene TRBV3-2) and TRBJ1-5; no clear D. In germline, CDR1 is LGHDT, CDR2 YNNKEL (reference sequence). The CDR3 consists of 24 residues. V was shortened by 1 base and J by 1 base, with 35 bases between the two germline ends. The CDR3 DNA follows: TGTGCCAGCAGCCAAGTTCTGGGCCGGTACCAGCGCATCAAGCAATCAGCCAGCAATCAGCCCCAGCATTTT. Translating gives CASSQVLGRYQRIKQSASNQPQHF.

The chain couples TRBV9 to TRBJ2-3; D possibly matches TRBD1 or TRBD2 (5 bases each). The V end was cut by 3 bases, the J end by 4 bases, with 15 bases between. The V gene's germline CDR1 is SGDLS and CDR2 YYNGEE. The CDR3 has 15 amino acids. For the CDR3, the DNA is TGTGCCAGCAGCGCCGGGACGGGTGTAGCAGATACGCAGTATTTT. It codes for CASSAGTGVADTQYF. The variable domain in full, with the rest retrieved from reference TRBV9 and TRBJ2-3, is DSGVTQTPKHLITATGQRVTLRCSPRSGDLSVYWYQQSLDQGLQFLIQYYNGEERAKGNILERFSAQQFPDLHSELNLSSLELGDSALYFCASSAGTGVADTQYFGPGTRLTVL.

The J gene is TRBJ1-2, the V gene TRBV10-3; D perhaps matches TRBD1 (5 bases). V was cut by 3 bases and J by 2 bases, with 10 bases left in between. Germline assignment: CDR1 ENHRY and CDR2 SYGVKD. CDR3 length equals 14 residues. The CDR3 loop is CAISEGGGNYGYTF. Written as DNA, the CDR3 is TGTGCCATCAGTGAAGGCGGGGGAAACTATGGCTACACCTTC.

Only one count was recorded for this clone. J is TRBJ2-1 and V is TRBV5-1, with TRBD1 as a possible D gene (5 bases). This CDR3 spans 15 amino acids. Trimming removed 0 bases from V and 9 bases from J, with 16 bases in between. The germline CDR1 and CDR2 sequences are SGHRS and YFSETQ. CDR3 nucleotide sequence: TGCGCCAGCAGCTTGGAGGGCCTGGGGCAGGGTGAGCAGTTCTTC. Protein product: CASSLEGLGQGEQFF.